Listed below are T cell receptor beta chains from one sample, sequenced in a study of cytomegalovirus exposure and HLA in healthy donors. Clones were read by immunoSEQ multiplex PCR, and TCRdb kept only the in-frame ones, dropping some. There are about 130,000 clones in the sample; about 73% occur only once, and about 4% lies in the top ten. Sequenced sample: PBMCs. All receptors derive from a woman aged 50 to 60 in good health and CMV-seropositive. CDR3s include the opening cysteine and the closing phenylalanine or tryptophan. A D gene is named only where the DNA matches it firmly. Size is omitted from some rows. Given values are once, few, many or a class for expanded clones.

cdr3_nt cdr3_aa v_call d_call j_call clone_size
TGTGCCAGCTCACCAACGGCCAGGGCAGGCGGAAACACCATATATTTT CASSPTARAGGNTIYF TRBV18 NA TRBJ1-3 NA
TGTGCCAGCAAAAAAACAGGGGCGAGTCAGCCCCAGCATTTT CASKKTGASQPQHF TRBV27 TRBD1 TRBJ1-5 NA
TGTGCCAGCAGCTTAGAAGGACCTAACAGGGGGCCCTCTTCGTTGGGCTACACCTTC CASSLEGPNRGPSSLGYTF TRBV11-3 TRBD1 TRBJ1-2 few
TGCAGCGTTGAATTTGGCAGGGCGAGCTCCTACAATGAGCAGTTCTTC CSVEFGRASSYNEQFF TRBV29-1 NA TRBJ2-1 NA
TGTGCCAGCAGCTCGACAGGAGTCGACGAAAAACTGTTTTTT CASSSTGVDEKLFF TRBV5-4 NA TRBJ1-4 NA
TGTGCCAGCGTATCTAGCGGGGTATCCTACAATGAGCAGTTCTTC CASVSSGVSYNEQFF TRBV2 TRBD2 TRBJ2-1 NA
TGTGCCAGCAGCCAAGCTGCACAGAGCTCCTACGAGCAGTACTTC CASSQAAQSSYEQYF TRBV4-2 NA TRBJ2-7 once
TGTGCCAGCAGTTTATCACGGACAGGGGGCATCGCCTACGAGCAGTACTTC CASSLSRTGGIAYEQYF TRBV27 TRBD1 TRBJ2-7 NA
TGTGCCATCAGTGTCGGGACAGGGGGCAGCAGGGGCTACACCTTC CAISVGTGGSRGYTF TRBV10-3 TRBD1 TRBJ1-2 NA
TGCGCCAGCAGCCCTCATGGGCAGCAGAGCGGAAAACTGTTTTTT CASSPHGQQSGKLFF TRBV4-3 NA TRBJ1-4 NA
TGTGCCAGCAGGTGGACAGGGGTAAGGAAAGAGACCCAGTACTTC CASRWTGVRKETQYF TRBV2 TRBD1 TRBJ2-5 NA
TGTGCCAGCAGTACGGGGACTAGCGGGGTCGGGGAGCTGTTTTTT CASSTGTSGVGELFF TRBV27 TRBD2 TRBJ2-2 NA
TGTGCCAGCAGCTTGACAGGGGGTGGCGAGCAGTACTTC CASSLTGGGEQYF TRBV5-4 TRBD1 TRBJ2-7 NA
TGCGCCAGCAGCCAAGGTCTTTTTGGGTTCCGCGGCTCCTACGAGCAGTACTTC CASSQGLFGFRGSYEQYF TRBV4-1 NA TRBJ2-7 NA
TGTGCCAGCAAGGGTCCAGGGGCCTACGAGCAGTACTTC CASKGPGAYEQYF TRBV6-6 NA TRBJ2-7 NA
TGCGCCAGCAGCCCGGGACTAGCGGGCTCCTACGAGCAGTACTTC CASSPGLAGSYEQYF TRBV5-1 TRBD2 TRBJ2-7 NA
TGCGCCAGCAGCTTGGGCCCCGCGGGGGGCTTTTTATCCGGGGAGCTGTTTTTT CASSLGPAGGFLSGELFF TRBV5-1 TRBD2 TRBJ2-2 NA
TGTGCCAGCAGCAAAGGGGGACAGGGGAATGAAAAACTGTTTTTT CASSKGGQGNEKLFF TRBV21-1 NA TRBJ1-4 NA
TGTGCCAGCAGCTTAACGGGTTTGGGCACAGATACGCAGTATTTT CASSLTGLGTDTQYF TRBV7-9 NA TRBJ2-3 NA
TGCGCCAGCAGCTCTTCTAGCGGGGGAGAAGAGACCCAGTACTTC CASSSSSGGEETQYF TRBV5-1 TRBD2 TRBJ2-5 NA
TGTGCCAGCAGTGAAGCTGGGCGGGGTTCAGAGACCCAGTACTTC CASSEAGRGSETQYF TRBV2 NA TRBJ2-5 NA